This T cell receptor beta chain was obtained from a study of metastatic and nonmetastatic thyroid tumors. Turning to the study itself: The comparison covered peripheral blood and tumor or nodule tissue in malignant and benign thyroid patients. The study's findings and limits: The study reportedly found significantly higher TCR beta diversity in malignant thyroid tumors than benign nodules, in blood and tumor.

Every patient underwent thyroid surgery untreated. The authors' processing: Clinicopathological groups of papillary thyroid cancer showed CDR3 differences that were used to build a distant-metastasis classifier. TCRdb re-called the PCR reads through MiXCR. TCRdb's processing, not the authors', yielded these V and J calls. The sample lists almost 85,000 clones; approximately 12% were seen once. This clone was counted many times. Its antigen remains unidentified. This CDR3 is also generated by other DNA sequences in the sample. This receptor was obtained from a female donor with papillary thyroid cancer or a benign thyroid nodule (not recorded which). Some clones in this sample may be carry-over from other donors' samples. The sample consisted of tumor tissue.

The CDR3 here is CASSSGLYNEQFF. Here the CDR3 DNA reads TGTGCCAGCAGCTCGGGACTCTACAATGAGCAGTTCTTC. This chain joins TRBV7-3 and TRBJ2-1; a possible D gene is TRBD2 (6 bases). Trimming cost V 4 bases and J 3 bases, with 7 bases left between them. Germline V gives CDR1 SGHTA, CDR2 FQGTGA. This CDR3 spans 13 amino acids.